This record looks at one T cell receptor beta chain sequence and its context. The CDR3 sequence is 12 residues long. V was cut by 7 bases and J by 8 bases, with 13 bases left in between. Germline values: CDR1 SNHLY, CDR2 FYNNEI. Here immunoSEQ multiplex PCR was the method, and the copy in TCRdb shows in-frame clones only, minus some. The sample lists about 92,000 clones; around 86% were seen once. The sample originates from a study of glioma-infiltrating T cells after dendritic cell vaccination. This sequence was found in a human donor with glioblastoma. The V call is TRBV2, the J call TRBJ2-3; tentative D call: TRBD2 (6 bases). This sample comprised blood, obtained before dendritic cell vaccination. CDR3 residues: CASTEQGGTQYF. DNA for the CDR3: TGTGCCAGCACCGAGCAGGGAGGTACGCAGTATTTT. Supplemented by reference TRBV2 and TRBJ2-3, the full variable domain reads EPEVTQTPSHQVTQMGQEVILRCVPISNHLYFYWYRQILGQKVEFLVSFYNNEISEKSEIFDDQFSVERPDGSNFTLKIRSTKLEDSAMYFCASTEQGGTQYFGPGTRLTVL.